This entry describes one T cell receptor (beta chain). The sample belongs to a study of T cell responses to AZD1222 COVID-19 vaccine. Trimming removed 3 bases from V and 4 bases from J, with 14 bases in between. CDR1 is SGHRS and CDR2 is YFSETQ in the germline V gene. CDR3 size: 15 residues. TCRdb keeps only in-frame clones here, not all; method: immunoSEQ multiplex PCR. The data hold more than 110,000 clones, with 80% to 95% observed a single time. Source: peripheral blood, taken 28 days after the second AZD1222 dose. This receptor was identified in an adult who received the AZD1222 COVID-19 vaccine. The rearrangement uses TRBV5-1 and TRBJ1-3; D might be TRBD1 (5 bases). CDR3 residues: CASSSSGALGNTIYF. The DNA for the CDR3 is TGCGCCAGCAGCTCAAGCGGGGCGTTAGGAAACACCATATATTTT.